A selection of T cell receptor beta chains follows, all from one sample in a study of response to subunit inactivated influenza vaccine. TCRdb itself ran the RT-PCR reads through MiXCR, one entry per CDR3 protein. This sample carries 500,000 to 700,000 distinct CDR3 sequences, less than 25% of them seen once, and the ten largest clones take 2.5% to 3%. The same data also contributed to another study, on T cells expressing NK-cell markers.

Sequencing was performed on CD4+ T cells sorted from PBMCs, taken 11 to 12 days after vaccination. The receptor source for this set is a man aged 45-65 years who received an inactivated influenza vaccine. Each CDR3 is given with its conserved first and last residue. D genes are given only for firm matches. Clone size appears in some rows only: once, few, many, or a class for an expanded clone.

>TRBD1|TRBV5-1|NA|TRBJ2-7
CASSQQGASYEQYF
TGCGCCAGCAGCCAACAGGGGGCGTCCTACGAGCAGTACTTC
>NA|TRBV3-1|few|TRBJ2-7
CASSQGHGRSEQYF
TGTGCCAGCAGCCAAGGTCATGGGCGGAGCGAGCAGTACTTC
>NA|TRBV5-1|NA|TRBJ2-1
CASKQTGSGYNEQFF
TGCGCCAGCAAGCAAACAGGGTCGGGCTACAATGAGCAGTTCTTC
>TRBD1|TRBV20-1|few|TRBJ2-3
CSARNRTGDTDTQYF
TGCAGTGCTAGAAACCGGACAGGGGACACAGATACGCAGTATTTT
>NA|TRBV6-4|few|TRBJ2-1
CASSQGPSSYNEQFF
TGTGCCAGCAGCCAGGGACCCTCCTCCTACAATGAGCAGTTCTTC
>NA|TRBV29-1|NA|TRBJ1-3
CSVVQTAGNTIYF
TGCAGCGTTGTCCAGACGGCTGGAAACACCATATATTTT
>TRBD2|TRBV7-2|NA|TRBJ2-1
CASSPSSGTYNEQFF
TGTGCCAGCAGCCCATCTAGCGGGACCTACAATGAGCAGTTCTTC
>TRBD2|TRBV25-1|NA|TRBJ2-7
CASSALTSGPYEQYF
TGTGCCAGCAGTGCCCTAACTAGCGGGCCCTACGAGCAGTACTTC
>NA|TRBV18|NA|TRBJ1-1
CASSPGNPGNTEAFF
TGTGCCAGCTCACCGGGTAATCCAGGGAACACTGAAGCTTTCTTT
>TRBD1|TRBV28|once|TRBJ2-1
CASSTLGTGSHEQFF
TGTGCCAGCAGCACCCTCGGGACAGGGTCCCATGAGCAGTTCTTC
>TRBD1|TRBV20-1|few|TRBJ1-2
CSARVGTDYGYTF
TGCAGTGCTAGAGTCGGGACAGACTATGGCTACACCTTC